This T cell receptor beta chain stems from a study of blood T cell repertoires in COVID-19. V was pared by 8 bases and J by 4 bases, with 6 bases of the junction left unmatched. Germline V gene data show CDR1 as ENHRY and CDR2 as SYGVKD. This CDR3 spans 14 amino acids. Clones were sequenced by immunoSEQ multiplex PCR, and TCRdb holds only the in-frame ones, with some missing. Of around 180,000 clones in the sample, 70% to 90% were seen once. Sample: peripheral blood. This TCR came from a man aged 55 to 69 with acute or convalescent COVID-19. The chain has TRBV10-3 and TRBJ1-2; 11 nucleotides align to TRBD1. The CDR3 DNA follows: TGTGCCATCGGACAGGGGGCACTATCCTATGGCTACACCTTC. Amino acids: CAIGQGALSYGYTF.